Listed here are 30 T cell receptor beta chains from one sample, sequenced in a study of T cell repertoires in aging, cancer and after chemotherapy. The template was genomic DNA from peripheral blood, not RNA. Rearranged V-D-J TRB sequences were amplified with a mixed TRB-A/B primer pool. TCRdb redid the calling of the multiplex PCR reads with MiXCR, one entry per CDR3 protein. The table includes 7,300 or so distinct CDR3 sequences, around 50% detected once. Sequencing was done on a sample of blood. The receptors here all came from a human donor with a solid tumor.

CDR3 bases: TGCGCCAGCAGCCAAGCCCAGGGCGGGGTCGGGGAGCTGTTTTTT. It encodes CASSQAQGGVGELFF. The chain links TRBV4-1 to TRBJ2-2, with D possibly being TRBD2 (6 bases). Germline CDR1 is MGHRA and CDR2 is YSYEKL. Trimming cost V 1 base and J 7 bases, with 13 bases left between them. The CDR3 runs 15 residues.

The rearrangement links TRBV6-1 to TRBJ2-1, with D tentatively TRBD2 (5 bases). Germline CDR1 MNHNS, CDR2 SASEGT. The CDR3 is 13 residues long. V dropped 8 bases and J dropped 5 bases, with 13 bases sitting between them. This CDR3 reads CASEAGVHNEQFF. In nucleotides, the CDR3 is TGTGCCAGCGAGGCGGGTGTGCACAATGAGCAGTTCTTC.

The chain recombines TRBV6-4 with TRBJ2-6, with TRBD2 matching 9 bases. Germline CDR1 reads MRHNA; CDR2 reads SNTAGT. This CDR3 comprises 18 residues. V lost 6 bases to trimming and J lost 0 bases; unmatched junction nucleotides: 9. CDR3 nucleotides: TGTGCCAGCAGCCGGACTAGCGCCACTAGCTCTGGGGCCAACGTCCTGACTTTC. It yields the protein CASSRTSATSSGANVLTF.

This clonotype was seen a handful of times. This chain connects TRBV30 to TRBJ1-6; no definite D call. V lost 5 bases and J lost 14, with 16 bases in between. The CDR3 is 12 residues long. Per germline, CDR1 GTSNPN and CDR2 SVGIG (reference sequence). The CDR3 spells CAWSTGPEALHF. CDR3 DNA sequence: TGTGCCTGGTCCACTGGCCCAGAGGCCCTCCACTTT.

The chain employs TRBV7-2 and TRBJ2-7; a possible D gene is TRBD2 (6 bases). The V gene's germline CDR1 is SGHTA and CDR2 FQGNSA. CDR3 length: 15 amino acids. Trimming stripped 0 bases from V and 3 bases from J, with 12 bases between. The CDR3 DNA follows: TGTGCCAGCAGCTTAGCGCCTAGCGCCTTCTACGAGCAGTACTTC. Protein product: CASSLAPSAFYEQYF.

As concerns this clonotype: An end of the junction differs from the germline gene, which may be a read error. This sequence joins TRBV5-1 and TRBJ2-3; D is perhaps TRBD1 or TRBD2 (6 bases each). The germline CDR1 and CDR2 sequences are SGHRS and YFSETQ. This CDR3 region has 16 residues. For the CDR3, the DNA is TGTGCCAGCAGCTTGCCCGCCGGGGGCCACTCAGATACGCAGTATTTT. This gives the protein CASSLPAGGHSDTQYF.

Note on this clonotype: One end of the junction does not line up with germline, which may come from a read error. The genes are TRBV28 and TRBJ1-5; perhaps TRBD1 as D (5 bases). The CDR3 is 16 amino acids. Germline V gives CDR1 MDHEN, CDR2 SYDVKM. CDR3 protein: CASSLFTGTSNHPQHF. CDR3 nucleotides: TGTGCCAGCAGTTTATTCACGGGGACCAGCAATCATCCCCAGCATTTT. Drawing the rest from reference TRBV28 and TRBJ1-5, the complete variable domain is DVKVTQSSRYLVKRTGEKVFLECVQDMDHENMFWYRQDPGLGLRLIYFSYDVKMKEKGDIPEGYSVSREKKERFSLILESASTNQTSMYLCASSLFTGTSNHPQHFGDGTRLSIL.

This clonotype was seen only a few times. The rearrangement joins TRBV20-1 to TRBJ1-1; 10 bases agree with TRBD1. Germline CDR1 is DFQATT and CDR2 is SNEGSKA (reference sequence). The CDR3 contains 13 residues. Trimming cost V 6 bases and J 4 bases; bases outside gene matches: 5. The CDR3 nucleotides are TGCAGTGCGGGGACAGGGGTGCCCACTGAAGCTTTCTTT. Amino acids: CSAGTGVPTEAFF.

This chain connects TRBV28 to TRBJ1-2; D remains ambiguous. With 7 bases removed from V and 0 bases from J, the gap between germline ends came to 6 bases. The CDR3 covers 12 residues. The germline V gene has CDR1 MDHEN and CDR2 SYDVKM. DNA for the CDR3: TGTGCCAGCAAGGGATCTAACTATGGCTACACCTTC. It yields the protein CASKGSNYGYTF.

This clonotype was recorded a few times. The rearrangement joins TRBV28 to TRBJ2-1; a weak D match, TRBD1 (6 bases). This CDR3 is built from 14 residues. Germline V gene sequence: CDR1 MDHEN, CDR2 SYDVKM. V was cut by 5 bases and J by 10 bases, with 18 bases left in between. CDR3 loop: CASSPGQTMREQFF. The DNA for the CDR3 is TGTGCCAGCAGTCCCGGACAGACCATGAGGGAGCAGTTCTTC.

The chain couples TRBV19 to TRBJ1-1, with TRBD1 as a possible D gene (6 bases). The length of the CDR3 is 16 residues. Germline assignment: CDR1 LNHDA and CDR2 SQIVND (reference sequence). V lost 2 bases, J lost 0 bases, and 13 bases lay in between. The CDR3 sequence is CASSIIWGAMNTEAFF. The DNA for the CDR3 is TGTGCCAGTAGTATAATTTGGGGGGCCATGAACACTGAAGCTTTCTTT.

V is TRBV7-2 and J is TRBJ2-5, with 7 positions matching TRBD2. The junction had 11 bases not matched to a gene; V was cut back by 5 bases and J by 5 bases. CDR1 SGHTA and CDR2 FQGNSA come from the germline V gene. This CDR3 comprises 15 residues. CDR3 amino acids: CASSPDRGSGETQYF. CDR3 DNA sequence: TGTGCCAGCAGCCCAGATCGCGGGAGTGGGGAGACCCAGTACTTC.

CDR3: CASRGGRGQGTEAFF. CDR3 DNA sequence: TGTGCCAGCAGAGGAGGCAGGGGGCAGGGCACTGAAGCTTTCTTT. V and J are TRBV12-3 or TRBV12-4 and TRBJ1-1; 8 bases align to TRBD1. The CDR3 is 15 residues long. V trimming: 6 bases; J trimming: 4 bases; junction bases outside the gene matches: 10.

V usage is TRBV6-5 and J usage is TRBJ2-7; D is perhaps TRBD1 or TRBD2 (7 bases each). The CDR3 runs to 12 residues. The V gene lost 5 bases and the J gene lost 9 bases, with 14 bases spanning the gap. The germline gives CDR1 MNHEY, CDR2 SVGAGI. The CDR3 nucleotides read TGTGCCAGCAGTCGAGACAGGGAGGGGCAGTACTTC. It specifies CASSRDREGQYF.

The chain has TRBV19 and TRBJ2-2; D remains ambiguous. The V gene lost 5 bases and the J gene lost 5 bases, with 18 bases spanning the gap. The CDR3 covers 16 residues. From germline, CDR1 is LNHDA and CDR2 SQIVND (reference sequence). The CDR3 spells CASSLSPGLETGELFF. CDR3 nucleotide sequence: TGTGCCAGTAGTTTAAGTCCAGGCTTAGAGACCGGGGAGCTGTTTTTT.

The chain has TRBV11-2 and TRBJ1-1; D perhaps matches TRBD1 (6 bases). V lost 3 bases to trimming and J lost 5 bases, with 13 bases between them. Germline lookup yields CDR1 SGHAT and CDR2 FQNNGV. The CDR3 sequence is 14 residues long. The CDR3 DNA reads as TGTGCCAGCAGCTTCGAGGGGGGTTGGACTGAAGCTTTCTTT. It codes for CASSFEGGWTEAFF.

The chain uses TRBV6-4 and TRBJ2-3; 8 bases line up with TRBD2. Per germline, CDR1 MRHNA and CDR2 SNTAGT. There are 15 residues in the CDR3. V shed 5 bases, J shed 3 bases, and the junction held 7 bases outside the gene matches. CDR3: CASSPAGVGTDTQYF. In DNA form, the CDR3 reads TGTGCCAGCAGTCCAGCGGGAGTCGGTACAGATACGCAGTATTTT.

The gene calls are TRBV7-2 and TRBJ1-2; unclear D gene. There are 13 residues in the CDR3. Per germline, CDR1 SGHTA and CDR2 FQGNSA. V shed 6 bases and J shed 3 bases, with 11 bases lying between them. CDR3 protein: CASSKDPDYGYTF. In DNA, the CDR3 is TGTGCCAGCAGTAAAGACCCAGACTATGGCTACACCTTC.

This clonotype showed up just once. The chain employs TRBV7-9 and TRBJ1-4; 7 positions agree with TRBD1. With V trimmed by 4 bases and J by 7 bases, 9 bases remained unmatched. Germline CDR1 is SEHNR and CDR2 is FQNEAQ (reference sequence). This CDR3 region has 15 residues. The CDR3 spells CASSSSTGSGEKLFF. In DNA form, the CDR3 reads TGTGCCAGCAGCTCATCGACAGGGTCGGGTGAAAAACTGTTTTTT.

The chain is built from TRBV27 and TRBJ1-6, with TRBD1 matching 7 bases. CDR1 and CDR2 (germline): MNHEY, SMNVEV (reference sequence). The CDR3 consists of 14 residues. V trimming: 6 bases; J trimming: 7 bases; junction bases outside the gene matches: 6. The CDR3, as DNA: TGTGCCAGCAGGTCAGGGGGAGGGAATTCACCCCTCCACTTT. It encodes CASRSGGGNSPLHF.

V is TRBV12-3 or TRBV12-4 and J is TRBJ1-5; D is uncertain. Trimming cost V 6 bases and J 7 bases, with 13 bases left between them. The CDR3 loop spans 13 amino acids. The CDR3 sequence is CASSSGRTQPQHF. CDR3 nucleotides: TGTGCCAGCAGCTCAGGTCGGACCCAGCCCCAGCATTTT.

The gene calls are TRBV10-3 and TRBJ1-2, with D maybe TRBD1 (5 bases). Trimming stripped 3 bases from V and 4 bases from J, with 12 bases between. Germline V gene data show CDR1 as ENHRY and CDR2 as SYGVKD. The CDR3 is made up of 14 amino acids. CDR3 protein: CAISDRTSSYGYTF. The CDR3 DNA sequence: TGTGCCATCAGTGATAGGACAAGTTCCTATGGCTACACCTTC.

Only a few counts were recorded for this clonotype. J is TRBJ1-3 and V is TRBV7-2; perhaps TRBD1 as D (6 bases). There are 16 residues in the CDR3. The ends were cut back, 6 bases at V and 0 bases at J, with 15 bases in the middle. Germline CDR1 and CDR2: SGHTA and FQGNSA. CDR3 region: CASSEAGTNSGNTIYF. The CDR3 DNA reads as TGTGCCAGCAGTGAAGCCGGGACAAACTCTGGAAACACCATATATTTT.

The CDR3 region is CASSFAGGPFSNQPQHF. CDR3 coding DNA: TGTGCCAGCAGTTTCGCAGGGGGCCCGTTTAGCAATCAGCCCCAGCATTTT. The J gene is TRBJ1-5, the V gene TRBV28; 8 bases align to TRBD1. The CDR3 is 17 amino acids. The germline gives CDR1 MDHEN, CDR2 SYDVKM. With V trimmed by 3 bases and J by 0 bases, 7 bases remained unmatched.

The chain uses TRBV27 and TRBJ1-6, with a possible D match to TRBD1 (6 bases). Per germline, CDR1 MNHEY and CDR2 SMNVEV (reference sequence). Between the trimmed V and J ends, which lost 0 bases and 10 bases, there was a span of 16 bases. The CDR3 runs 16 residues. CDR3 in amino acids: CASSLSSGGWGSPLHF. In DNA, the CDR3 is TGTGCCAGCAGTTTATCGTCGGGGGGCTGGGGGTCACCCCTCCACTTT.

The chain has TRBV5-1 and TRBJ1-3; a possible D gene is TRBD1 (5 bases). CDR1 and CDR2 (germline): SGHRS, YFSETQ. CDR3 length: 15 amino acids. V was clipped by 0 bases and J by 1 base, with 8 bases between them. In DNA, the CDR3 is TGCGCCAGCAGCTTGGTGGGGGGGTCTGGAAACACCATATATTTT. Translating it yields CASSLVGGSGNTIYF.

This clonotype was seen only a few times. The CDR3 protein is CSARGSQAFF. As DNA, the CDR3 is TGCAGTGCTAGGGGGTCACAAGCTTTCTTT. The rearrangement uses TRBV20-1 and TRBJ1-1; D is undetermined. The CDR3 consists of 10 residues. V was clipped by 3 bases and J by 9 bases, with 8 bases between them. In germline, CDR1 is DFQATT, CDR2 SNEGSKA (reference sequence).

The chain has TRBV6-4 and TRBJ2-1, with 8 bases matching TRBD2. CDR3 length equals 13 residues. V gave up 0 bases and J gave up 10 bases; unmatched junction bases: 2. Germline V gene lookup returns CDR1 MRHNA and CDR2 SNTAGT. The CDR3 spells CASSDSERGEQFF. The CDR3 nucleotides read TGTGCCAGCAGTGACTCGGAGCGGGGGGAGCAGTTCTTC.

V and J are TRBV28 and TRBJ2-7, with TRBD1 as a possible D gene (5 bases). Trimming removed 8 bases from V and 7 bases from J, with 27 bases in between. The CDR3 contains 16 residues. Per germline, CDR1 MDHEN and CDR2 SYDVKM. CDR3 sequence: CASSGLNGVRAREQYF. The CDR3 DNA reads TGTGCCAGCTCTGGCTTGAACGGCGTCAGGGCTCGAGAGCAGTACTTC.

Written as DNA, the CDR3 is TGCAGCGTTGAATACGGCAGGTACGAGCAGTACTTC. Encoded protein: CSVEYGRYEQYF. The chain is built from TRBV29-1 and TRBJ2-7; no reliable D call. This CDR3 is 12 amino acids long. Germline loops: CDR1 SQVTM, CDR2 ANQGSEA. Trimming took 2 bases from V and 4 from J, leaving 9 bases between them.